The T cell receptor beta chain described here comes from a study of blood T cell repertoires in COVID-19. Data came from immunoSEQ multiplex PCR; TCRdb stores just in-frame clones and leaves some out. Among about 260,000 clones, roughly 90% were seen once, and the ten largest hold 2.8%. The clonotype was recovered from a man in his forties who had been exposed to COVID-19. The specimen was PBMCs or T cells enriched from blood (not recorded which).

Written as DNA, the CDR3 is TGTGCCAGCAGCTTAGGGCAGGGGTCTAGTGGCTACACCTTC. Its protein product is CASSLGQGSSGYTF. The chain links TRBV11-2 to TRBJ1-2; D possibly corresponds to TRBD1 (6 bases). CDR1 is SGHAT and CDR2 is FQNNGV in the germline V gene. The CDR3 consists of 14 residues. Trimming stripped 1 base from V and 7 bases from J, with 13 bases between.